The entry that follows covers one T cell receptor beta chain sequence. Its antigen has not been determined. Base quality data are lacking; no much larger clone is found one base away. Participants were included only if at least one PBMC sample before ART initiation and at least two post-ART samples were available. Treatment was received in the United States of America by all participants with HIV. Before DNA extraction, cryopreserved samples of roughly 1-10 million PBMC were thawed and washed. At the time of the earliest PBMC sample, participants with HIV were aged between about 20 and 60 years. PBMC samples were contributed by each participant from 1-4 timepoints before ART initiation and 2-8 timepoints after ART initiation, with a median of 7 samples. Serial HIV viral load, CD4+ T-cell count, ART history and demographic data were obtained for every participant. Genomic DNA was extracted from unsorted PBMC with a Qiagen kit on a QIAcube, with processing performed in batches of 12 samples.

The data are from a study of long-term antiretroviral therapy in people with HIV (dated by TCRdb to the early 2020s). Broadly, across the study: Collection of the earliest samples took place about a decade ahead of the 2015 WHO recommendation for immediate ART, at a time when ART was typically delayed until CD4 counts fell. This retrospective serial study examined whether starting ART and sustained HIV suppression were associated with changes in the composition and diversity of the TRB repertoire in peripheral blood. No cross-contamination during QIAcube processing turned up in test extractions that ran a monoclonal T-cell line alongside 33 polyclonal samples. The cohort contributed about 180 cryopreserved PBMC samples from about 29 adults with confirmed HIV infection, collected serially over a mean of roughly 6 years (range 1-12). About two fifths of the roughly 30 participants with HIV were female. Overall results and qualifications from the work: Since PBMC availability was limited, sequencing covered only the TCR beta chain, with no alpha chain pairing. The repertoire was dominated across all time points by expanded TRB clones identified before ART initiation, although this dominance was seen to fluctuate and to decrease in many PLHIV after ART. Starting ART was linked to a significant rise in TRB diversity, yet even with long-term ART the diversity remained significantly lower than in transplant donor controls. HIV repertoires had narrower CDR3 length ranges than controls, and the network structure suggested an antigen-experienced repertoire that shifted only slightly toward naive after ART. Because pre-ART samples had limited cell numbers, unsorted PBMC were profiled rather than sorted CD4+ and CD8+ T cells. Samples dated from the mid-2000s to the late 2010s, and the ART regimens used may be less effective than current ones. No data were available on ART adherence, viral resistance or therapy changes, limiting inferences about post-ART repertoire changes.

Relative to germline, V is 0 bases shorter and J is 5 bases shorter, with 8 bases between their ends. The CDR3 spans 14 residues, from the cysteine through the phenylalanine. Only the CDR3 DNA stays, 42 bases, in frame from base 1. The germline V gene sets CDR1 to KGHSH and CDR2 to LQKENI. The immunoSEQ hsTCRB v3.0 assay was used at survey level resolution for TRB variable region sequencing. TRB sequencing targeted a depth of roughly 35,000-55,000 T-cell genomes per sample. TRB libraries were pooled and sequenced on an Illumina MiSeq using a v3 150-cycle kit. The original pipeline was this. Analysis of repertoires was carried out in R inside a reproducible Nextflow workflow spanning QC, data transformation and analysis. LymphoSeq2, an R package for AIRR-Seq data exploration, was used to implement custom analyses. A few samples that yielded fewer than 5000 total TRB sequences were excluded, so that more than 150 HIV repertoires were analyzed. Among the approximately 200 retained HIV repertoires, 55 to 60 were collected before ART initiation and some 130 were collected after ART initiation. Repertoires were downsampled to 5000 TRB nucleotide sequences, with summary statistics averaged over 100 downsampling iterations. The analysis kept only TRB sequences whose CDR3 regions were at least seven amino acids long. Diversity was assessed using a clonality score derived from Shannon entropy and using the Gini coefficient. In repertoire networks, the top 5000 CDR3 amino acid sequences were linked whenever an edit distance of one separated two sequences. For TRB CDR3 amino acid sequences, antigen specificity groups and MHC restriction were predicted with GLIPH2. To flag known associations with CMV, EBV, HIV or tissue antigens, CDR3 amino acid sequences were compared against VDJdb and McPAS-TCR. Pre-ART, post-ART and control groups were compared with Wilcoxon signed-rank tests and Holm-Bonferroni correction. This immuneACCESS table, as held by TCRdb, lists in-frame sequences with V and J called but not all clones. Of the missing ones, under half trace to an unresolved V gene in checked studies; the others have no known cause. The DNA gave D and trimming, while V, J and clone size come from that table. This sample holds around 35,000 clones; around 72% were observed only once. The ten largest account for approximately 8% of the sample.

The sequence links TRBV18 to TRBJ1-3, with the identity of the D gene unclear. The receptor comes from a woman aged 45-65 years with HIV. The source material was unsorted PBMCs, sampled 3.1 years after starting antiretroviral therapy. The CDR3 protein sequence reads: CASSPPGSRNTIYF. At the DNA level, the sequence is TGTGCCAGCTCACCACCCGGGAGTAGAAACACCATATATTTT.